This record covers a single T cell receptor (beta chain). The table came from immunoSEQ multiplex PCR; TCRdb's copy has only in-frame clones and leaves some out. The clone table shows fewer than 200,000 clones, with the ten largest holding about 2.2%. The record originates from a study of control samples from healthy donors and cancer patients. This CDR3 comprises 12 residues. Trimming removed 4 bases from V and 10 bases from J, with 14 bases in between. The germline V gene has CDR1 SNHLY and CDR2 FYNNEI. The sequence derives from a woman younger than 45 in good health. The chain has TRBV2 and TRBJ2-7; D is possibly TRBD2 (5 bases). What was sequenced was blood. The CDR3 sequence: CASSADGKIQYF. For the CDR3, the DNA is TGTGCCAGCAGTGCGGACGGGAAGATACAGTACTTC.